These 26 T cell receptor beta chains were sequenced from one sample in a study of OX40 agonist ivuxolimab in advanced cancers. The library was generated by the immunoSEQ multiplex PCR assay. As stored in TCRdb, this immuneACCESS dataset retains in-frame rearrangements with V and J assigned. A fraction of the clones does not appear; measured against another copy, unresolved V genes explain less than half of the discrepancy, and the remainder lacks a known reason. The sample table holds tens of thousands of clones, of which about four fifths were seen once. Roughly a tenth of the sample is taken by the ten largest. Sample: CD4+ or CD8+ T cells sorted from blood, taken in a trial of the OX40 agonist ivuxolimab. Receptor source: an adult with an advanced solid tumor such as melanoma, head and neck, liver or kidney cancer.

The rearrangement joins TRBV29-1 to TRBJ2-7; possibly TRBD2 for D (6 bases). Trimming removed 2 bases at V and 2 bases at J, with 10 bases between. This CDR3 has 13 residues. Germline CDR1 SQVTM, CDR2 ANQGSEA. The CDR3 loop is CSVERDFPYEQYF. The CDR3 nucleotides are TGCAGCGTTGAAAGGGACTTCCCCTACGAGCAGTACTTC.

This chain connects TRBV6-5 to TRBJ1-1, with D possibly being TRBD1 (6 bases). V lost 7 bases and J 1 base, leaving 13 bases between the germline ends. Per germline, CDR1 MNHEY and CDR2 SVGAGI. The CDR3 consists of 14 residues. Here the CDR3 DNA reads TGTGCCAGCACCACACCAGGGGCGAACACTGAAGCTTTCTTT. Protein: CASTTPGANTEAFF.

The chain uses TRBV10-3 and TRBJ1-2, with 9 bases that match TRBD1. Trimming cost V 0 bases and J 0 bases; bases outside gene matches: 2. CDR1 and CDR2 (germline): ENHRY, SYGVKD. The CDR3 length is 16 residues. The CDR3 DNA follows: TGTGCCATCAGTGAGTCCAGACAGGGGGCTAACTATGGCTACACCTTC. Protein product: CAISESRQGANYGYTF.

This chain uses TRBV11-3 with TRBJ2-5, with D perhaps TRBD2 (6 bases). Germline V gives CDR1 SGHNT, CDR2 YENEEA. The ends were cut back, 4 bases at V and 5 bases at J, with 11 bases in the middle. This CDR3 spans 13 amino acids. CDR3 bases: TGTGCCAGCAGCTCTCGGGGGTCGGAGACCCAGTACTTC. This translates into CASSSRGSETQYF.

The chain employs TRBV5-1 and TRBJ2-3, with D unclear. With 4 bases removed from V and 2 bases from J, the gap between germline ends came to 14 bases. Germline V lookup: CDR1 SGHRS, CDR2 YFSETQ. CDR3 length equals 15 residues. CDR3 protein: CASSLDGFSTDTQYF. The CDR3, as DNA: TGCGCCAGCAGCCTGGATGGGTTTTCCACAGATACGCAGTATTTT.

The chain employs TRBV9 and TRBJ1-1, with D unresolved. V was pared by 4 bases and J by 4 bases, with 8 bases between. The CDR3 is 12 amino acids. Germline V gives CDR1 SGDLS, CDR2 YYNGEE. Here the CDR3 reads CASSYWSTEAFF. CDR3 coding DNA: TGTGCCAGCAGCTACTGGAGCACTGAAGCTTTCTTT.

The chain has TRBV6-1 and TRBJ2-3; D possibly uses TRBD1 or TRBD2 (5 bases each). CDR1 MNHNS and CDR2 SASEGT come from the germline V gene. CDR3 length equals 16 residues. Trimming took 3 bases from V and 1 from J, leaving 14 bases between them. CDR3 sequence reads: CASSELGRWGTDTQYF. CDR3 bases: TGTGCCAGCAGTGAGCTGGGACGGTGGGGCACAGATACGCAGTATTTT.

The rearrangement uses TRBV7-2 and TRBJ2-7, with TRBD1 matching over 10 bases. V lost 6 bases, J lost 2 bases, and 7 bases stayed unmatched. Germline assignment: CDR1 SGHTA and CDR2 FQGNSA. The CDR3 is 15 residues long. Here the CDR3 reads CASSTGQGGPYEQYF. In DNA form, the CDR3 reads TGTGCCAGCAGTACAGGACAGGGGGGCCCCTACGAGCAGTACTTC.

V is TRBV27 and J is TRBJ2-1; D unclear. Germline CDR1 reads MNHEY; CDR2 reads SMNVEV (reference sequence). Trimming shortened V by 3 bases and J by 0 bases, and 9 bases separated the two germline ends. The CDR3 is made up of 15 amino acids. The DNA for the CDR3 is TGTGCCAGCAGTTTTGCGGCTAGCTCCTACAATGAGCAGTTCTTC. Its protein product is CASSFAASSYNEQFF.

The chain employs TRBV11-2 and TRBJ2-3; 8 bases fit TRBD2. The length of the CDR3 is 13 residues. Losses at the gene ends were 5 bases for V and 15 bases for J; bases not matched to a gene: 13. Germline CDR1 and CDR2: SGHAT and FQNNGV. CDR3 DNA sequence: TGTGCCAGCAGCCCGAGCACTAGCGGCCGCCTATATTTT. This encodes CASSPSTSGRLYF.

Here the CDR3 reads CSVRVYLAGNYNEQFF. CDR3 nucleotides: TGCAGCGTTAGAGTATACCTAGCGGGAAACTACAATGAGCAGTTCTTC. V and J are TRBV29-1 and TRBJ2-1, with 9 bases identical to TRBD2. The CDR3 is 16 residues long. Germline V CDR1 and CDR2: SQVTM, ANQGSEA. V trimming: 5 bases; J trimming: 3 bases; junction bases outside the gene matches: 11.

V usage is TRBV5-1 and J usage is TRBJ2-1; 8 nucleotides line up with TRBD2. The J segment lost 0 bases and the V segment lost 0 bases, leaving 2 bases of the junction unmatched. The CDR3 sequence is 16 residues long. CDR1 SGHRS and CDR2 YFSETQ come from the germline V gene. In nucleotides, the CDR3 is TGCGCCAGCAGCTTGGAACTAGCGGCCTCCTACAATGAGCAGTTCTTC. Its protein is CASSLELAASYNEQFF. The variable domain in full, completed from reference TRBV5-1 and TRBJ2-1, reads KAGVTQTPRYLIKTRGQQVTLSCSPISGHRSVSWYQQTPGQGLQFLFEYFSETQRNKGNFPGRFSGRQFSNSRSEMNVSTLELGDSALYLCASSLELAASYNEQFFGPGTRLTVL.

This clone appeared once. This sequence joins TRBV4-1 and TRBJ2-7, with 9 positions matching TRBD2. The CDR3 runs to 16 residues. Germline V lookup: CDR1 MGHRA, CDR2 YSYEKL. V gave up 0 bases and J gave up 4 bases; unmatched junction bases: 7. CDR3 in amino acids: CASSQDTASGKYEQYF. The CDR3 DNA follows: TGCGCCAGCAGCCAAGATACGGCTAGCGGGAAGTACGAGCAGTACTTC.

As for this clone: No DNA is shown, since the ends of the CDR3 on it are uncertain; the CDR3 is the one TCRdb lists. The chain couples TRBV19 to TRBJ2-1; TRBD2, as called in the table, went unchecked against the DNA. The CDR3 numbers 16 amino acids, ends counted. Germline V gene lookup returns CDR1 LNHDA and CDR2 SQIVND (reference sequence). This chain's CDR3 is CASTSVAVSSYNEQFF.

The CDR3 DNA sequence: TGTGCCAGCAGCAAGGGGGGAAAGGGCCACGAGCAGTACTTC. Translating it yields CASSKGGKGHEQYF. The chain joins TRBV7-9 to TRBJ2-7; D is possibly TRBD1 or TRBD2 (6 bases each). The CDR3 has 14 residues. Germline CDR1 SEHNR, CDR2 FQNEAQ (reference sequence). The V end lost 5 bases, the J end lost 5 bases, and 16 bases lay between the germline ends.

V is TRBV4-3 and J is TRBJ2-3, with TRBD2 matching over 11 bases. Germline values: CDR1 LGHNA, CDR2 YSLEER. CDR3 length: 18 residues. Germline trimming cut 5 bases from V and 0 bases from J; bases unmatched to any gene: 10. CDR3 loop: CASSSWTSGLESTDTQYF. Here the CDR3 DNA reads TGCGCCAGCAGCTCCTGGACTAGCGGGCTTGAGAGCACAGATACGCAGTATTTT.

The rearrangement joins TRBV5-1 to TRBJ1-1; 8 nucleotides match TRBD1. Germline V gene lookup returns CDR1 SGHRS and CDR2 YFSETQ. The CDR3 covers 13 residues. J was trimmed by 4 bases and V by 4 bases; bases with no gene match: 3. In DNA, the CDR3 is TGCGCCAGCAGCCAAGGACAGGGCACTGAAGCTTTCTTT. Its translation: CASSQGQGTEAFF.

The genes are TRBV18 and TRBJ2-7; possibly TRBD1 for D (6 bases). Germline V gives CDR1 KGHSH, CDR2 LQKENI. V was pared by 6 bases and J by 6 bases, with 12 bases between. The CDR3 has 12 amino acids. The CDR3 protein is CASSNRDGEQYF. The CDR3 nucleotides read TGTGCCAGCTCGAACAGGGATGGCGAGCAGTACTTC.

The chain couples TRBV9 to TRBJ1-1; D not certain. Germline values: CDR1 SGDLS, CDR2 YYNGEE. This CDR3 region has 12 residues. The ends were cut back, 4 bases at V and 3 bases at J, with 7 bases in the middle. CDR3 sequence: CASSQSHTEAFF. DNA of the CDR3: TGTGCCAGCAGCCAGAGTCACACTGAAGCTTTCTTT.

This clone is labeled as medium-sized. The chain links TRBV30 to TRBJ1-3; D unresolved. Trimming cost V 4 bases and J 0 bases, with 7 bases left between them. The length of the CDR3 is 13 residues. CDR1 GTSNPN and CDR2 SVGIG come from the germline V gene (reference sequence). CDR3 amino acids: CAWKFSSGNTIYF. CDR3 DNA: TGTGCCTGGAAGTTCAGCTCTGGAAACACCATATATTTT.

V gene TRBV18 combines with J gene TRBJ2-1; D perhaps matches TRBD2 (6 bases). Trimming removed 0 bases from V and 7 bases from J, with 22 bases in between. Germline assignment: CDR1 KGHSH and CDR2 LQKENI. The CDR3 consists of 18 residues. The CDR3 DNA sequence: TGTGCCAGCTCACCACCACTCCCTACTAGCTACTGGGAGAATGAGCAGTTCTTC. The encoded protein is CASSPPLPTSYWENEQFF.

The CDR3: CAISESRDRDTGELFF. The CDR3 bases are TGTGCCATCAGTGAGTCCCGGGACAGAGACACCGGGGAGCTGTTTTTT. This chain uses TRBV10-3 with TRBJ2-2, with 7 bases that match TRBD1. Trimming at V came to 0 bases and at J to 3 bases, leaving 4 bases not matched to a gene. The germline V gene has CDR1 ENHRY and CDR2 SYGVKD. The CDR3 length is 16 residues.

The rearrangement joins TRBV5-4 to TRBJ1-4, with D possibly TRBD1 on 5 matching bases. The CDR3 loop spans 16 amino acids. Germline loops: CDR1 SGHNT, CDR2 YYREEE (reference sequence). The V gene lost 0 bases and the J gene lost 0 bases, with 9 bases spanning the gap. The CDR3 region is CASSLAGTTTNEKLFF. The CDR3 nucleotides are TGTGCCAGCAGCTTGGCCGGGACTACAACTAATGAAAAACTGTTTTTT.

V gene TRBV7-9 combines with J gene TRBJ1-6, with D perhaps matching TRBD1 (6 bases). This CDR3 is built from 14 residues. Trimming pared 4 bases from V and 8 bases from J, leaving 12 bases between. Germline V gene sequence: CDR1 SEHNR, CDR2 FQNEAQ (reference sequence). CDR3 DNA: TGTGCCAGCAGCTCGTTGCCAGGGGATTCACCCCTCCACTTT. Amino acids: CASSSLPGDSPLHF.

The CDR3 reads CASSQVIQGPNYGYTF. The CDR3 bases are TGCGCCAGCAGCCAAGTGATCCAGGGACCTAACTATGGCTACACCTTC. This chain joins TRBV4-1 and TRBJ1-2, with D tentatively TRBD1 (5 bases). V gave up 1 base and J gave up 0 bases, with 12 bases separating them. CDR1 and CDR2 from the germline V gene are MGHRA and YSYEKL. This CDR3 has 16 amino acids.

This rearrangement joins TRBV2 to TRBJ2-7; tentative D call: TRBD2 (6 bases). Germline V gene data show CDR1 as SNHLY and CDR2 as FYNNEI. This CDR3 has 14 amino acids. Trimming shortened V by 6 bases and J by 0 bases, and 12 bases separated the two germline ends. CDR3 residues: CASRLSGSSYEQYF. DNA of the CDR3: TGTGCCAGCAGGCTTAGCGGAAGCTCCTACGAGCAGTACTTC.